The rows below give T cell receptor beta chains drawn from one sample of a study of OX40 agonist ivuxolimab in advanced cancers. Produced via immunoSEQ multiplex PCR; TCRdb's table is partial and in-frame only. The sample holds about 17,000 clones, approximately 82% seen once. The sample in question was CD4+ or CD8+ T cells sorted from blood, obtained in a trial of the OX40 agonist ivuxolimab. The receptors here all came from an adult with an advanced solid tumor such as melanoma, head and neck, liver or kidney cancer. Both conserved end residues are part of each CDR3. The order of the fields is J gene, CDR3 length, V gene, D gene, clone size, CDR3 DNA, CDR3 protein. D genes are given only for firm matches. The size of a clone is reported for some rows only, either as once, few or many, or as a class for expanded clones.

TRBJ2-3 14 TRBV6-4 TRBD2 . TGTGCCAGCAGTGCTAGCGGGAGCACAGATACGCAGTATTTT CASSASGSTDTQYF
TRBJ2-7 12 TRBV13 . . TGTGCCAGCAGCCAGGTGGCCTACGAGCAGTACTTC CASSQVAYEQYF
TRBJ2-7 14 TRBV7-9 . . TGTGCCAGCAGGTCGACAGGTTCCTCCTACGAGCAGTACTTC CASRSTGSSYEQYF
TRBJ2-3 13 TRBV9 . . TGTGCCAGCAGCGTCTCCGGGCCAGATACGCAGTATTTT CASSVSGPDTQYF
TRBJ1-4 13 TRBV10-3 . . TGTGCCATCAGTGACTCGGAGAATGAAAAACTGTTTTTT CAISDSENEKLFF
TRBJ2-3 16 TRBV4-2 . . TGTGCCAGCAGCAAAGAGGAGGGGGCAAGCACAGATACGCAGTATTTT CASSKEEGASTDTQYF
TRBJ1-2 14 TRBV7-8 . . TGTGCCAGCAGCCCCTCCGTGGGTAACTATGGCTACACCTTC CASSPSVGNYGYTF
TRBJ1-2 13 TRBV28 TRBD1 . TGTGCCAGCAGTCTCCGGGACAGCCTGGGCTACACCTTC CASSLRDSLGYTF
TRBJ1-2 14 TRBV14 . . TGTGCCAGCAGCCAACAAGGATGGGGGAACGGCTACACCTTC CASSQQGWGNGYTF
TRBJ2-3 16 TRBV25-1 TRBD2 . TGTGCCAGCAGTGCTCTGGCGGGGGTTTTTACAGATACGCAGTATTTT CASSALAGVFTDTQYF
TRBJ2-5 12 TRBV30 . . TGTGCCTGGTCTTTGGCGCGTTGGACCCAGTACTTC CAWSLARWTQYF
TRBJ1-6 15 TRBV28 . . TGTGCCAGCGGCCCATCGTCAGGGGATAATTCACCCCTCCACTTT CASGPSSGDNSPLHF
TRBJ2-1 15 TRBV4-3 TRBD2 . TGCGCCAGCAGCCAAATAGCGGGAGGTTACAATGAGCAGTTCTTC CASSQIAGGYNEQFF
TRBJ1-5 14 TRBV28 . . TGTGCCAGCAGAACCATGTCCCTCAATCAGCCCCAGCATTTT CASRTMSLNQPQHF
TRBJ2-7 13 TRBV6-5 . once TGTGCCAGCAGCTTGGGGACGTCCTACGAGCAGTACTTC CASSLGTSYEQYF
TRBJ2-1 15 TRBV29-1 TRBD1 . TGCAGCGGCCTGCCGGGACAGGGGGCTTTGGGAGAGCAGTTCTTC CSGLPGQGALGEQFF
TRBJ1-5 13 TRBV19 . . TGTGCCAGTAGTATAGGTTGGGTTCAGGACCAGCATTTT CASSIGWVQDQHF
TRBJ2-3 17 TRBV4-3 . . TGCGCCAGCAGCCAAGCGCCTCCCGGACGGGGCACAGATACGCAGTATTTT CASSQAPPGRGTDTQYF
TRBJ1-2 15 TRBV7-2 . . TGTGCCAGCAGCGGGGGCCGGGACGGCTATACGGGCTACACCTTC CASSGGRDGYTGYTF
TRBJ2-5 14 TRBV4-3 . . TGCGCCAGCAGCCAAATAGAGTGGGGGGAGACCCAGTACTTC CASSQIEWGETQYF
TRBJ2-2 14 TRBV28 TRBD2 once TGTGCCAGCTCGAGCGGGAGGAGTACCGGGGAGCTGTTTTTT CASSSGRSTGELFF
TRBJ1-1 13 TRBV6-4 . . TGTGCCAGCAGTTACTCGAAGGGCACTGAAGCTTTCTTT CASSYSKGTEAFF
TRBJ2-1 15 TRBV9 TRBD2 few TGTGCCAGCAGCTTGGGACTAGCGGGCTCCAATGAGCAGTTCTTC CASSLGLAGSNEQFF
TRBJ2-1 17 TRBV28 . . TGTGCCAGCAGTCTCCGCGGCGTAGGCCCCCTCTACAATGAGCAGTTCTTC CASSLRGVGPLYNEQFF
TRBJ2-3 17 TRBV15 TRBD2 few TGTGCCACCTCTGCCCTAGTAGGCGGGAGTCTTACAGATACGCAGTATTTT CATSALVGGSLTDTQYF
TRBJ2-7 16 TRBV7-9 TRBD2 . TGTGCCAGCAGCTCCATAAGCGGGAAAATCGCCTACGAGCAGTACTTC CASSSISGKIAYEQYF
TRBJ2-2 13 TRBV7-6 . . TGTGCCAGCAATTCAGGGGACGGAGGGGAGCTGTTTTTT CASNSGDGGELFF
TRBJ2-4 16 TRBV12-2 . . TGTGCAAGTCGAACTAGCGGGAGGGAATCCAAAAACATTCAGTACTTC CASRTSGRESKNIQYF
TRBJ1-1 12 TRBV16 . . TGTGCCAACCTAAGACAGAACACTGAAGCTTTCTTT CANLRQNTEAFF
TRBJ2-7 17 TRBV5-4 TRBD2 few TGTGCCAGCAGCTTCTCAACTAGCGGGACCGGCTTTTACGAGCAGTACTTC CASSFSTSGTGFYEQYF
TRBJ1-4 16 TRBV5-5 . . TGTGCCAGCAGCACCGCGCTCAGGGACTCCCATGAAAAACTGTTTTTT CASSTALRDSHEKLFF
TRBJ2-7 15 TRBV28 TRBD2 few TGTGCCAGCAGTCCTCCGGGACTAGCGGGAGGTATGCAGTACTTC CASSPPGLAGGMQYF
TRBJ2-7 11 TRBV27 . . TGTGCCAGCAGTAGGGGCCGCGAGCAGTACTTC CASSRGREQYF
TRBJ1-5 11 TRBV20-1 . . TGCAGTGCTAGGTACCAGGGGCCCCAGCATTTT CSARYQGPQHF
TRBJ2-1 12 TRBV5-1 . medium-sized TGCGCCAGCAGCTTTACAGCGGATGAGCAGTTCTTC CASSFTADEQFF
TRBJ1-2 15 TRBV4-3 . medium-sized TGCGCCAGCAGCCAAGATCAACGGGGCAACTATGGCTACACCTTC CASSQDQRGNYGYTF
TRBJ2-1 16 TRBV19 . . TGTGCCACCAATCGGGGGCAGCGGACCCTTTTCAATGAGCAGTTCTTC CATNRGQRTLFNEQFF
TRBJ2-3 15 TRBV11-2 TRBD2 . TGTGCCAGCAGCCCCTACCGGGGGGGGACAGATACGCAGTATTTT CASSPYRGGTDTQYF